Described below is a single T cell receptor beta chain sequence and its context. Its target is unknown. Generated by immunoSEQ multiplex PCR, the TCRdb table keeps only in-frame clones and is missing some. The sample gives 7,500 to 9,500 clones, just under 85% of which show up once; about 2.3% is in the top ten. Between the mid-2010s and the late 2010s, patients underwent resection in Japan or China. Premalignant or tumor cells were enriched by macro-dissection after pathologic assessment. In germline, CDR1 is MNHEY, CDR2 SMNVEV (reference sequence). There are 16 residues in the CDR3. Between the trimmed V and J ends, which lost 4 bases and 6 bases, there was a span of 19 bases. This sample is part of a study of immune evolution from preneoplasia to lung adenocarcinoma. The study, taken as a whole, reports: Top clone share appeared to fall from AAH through AIS, MIA, adenocarcinoma.

The chain carries TRBV27 and TRBJ2-1; no clear D. The receptor was isolated from a person between 50 and 69 years old with lung adenocarcinoma. The sequenced sample consisted of FFPE invasive lung adenocarcinoma tissue. CDR3 in DNA: TGTGCCAGCAGTTCGCCCCCCGGGCTAACACGCAATGAGCAGTTCTTC. Its translation: CASSSPPGLTRNEQFF.